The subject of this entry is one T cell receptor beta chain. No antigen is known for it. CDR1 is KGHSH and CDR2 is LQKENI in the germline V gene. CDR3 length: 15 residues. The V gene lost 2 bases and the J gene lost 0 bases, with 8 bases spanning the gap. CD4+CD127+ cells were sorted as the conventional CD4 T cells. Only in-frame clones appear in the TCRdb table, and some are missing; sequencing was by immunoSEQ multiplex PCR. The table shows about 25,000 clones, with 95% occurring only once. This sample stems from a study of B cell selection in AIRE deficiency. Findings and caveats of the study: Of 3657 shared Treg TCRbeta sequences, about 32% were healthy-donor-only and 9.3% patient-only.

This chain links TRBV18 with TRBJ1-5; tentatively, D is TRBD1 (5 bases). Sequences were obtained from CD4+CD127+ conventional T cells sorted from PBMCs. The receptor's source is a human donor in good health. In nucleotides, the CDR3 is TGTGCCAGCTCACCATGGGGGGATAGCAATCAGCCCCAGCATTTT. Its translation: CASSPWGDSNQPQHF.